These 10 T cell receptor beta chains came from one sample sequenced in a study of cytomegalovirus exposure and HLA in healthy donors. 60 Vbeta and 13 Jbeta primers were used in PCR. This table comes from immunoSEQ multiplex PCR, and its TCRdb copy is limited to in-frame clones, with some not included. The table records some 100,000 clones, around three quarters of them present only once. Sequencing was performed on PBMCs. Receptor source: a human donor in good health.

The chain joins TRBV7-2 to TRBJ2-5, with TRBD2 identical over 12 bases. In germline, CDR1 is SGHTA, CDR2 FQGNSA. The J segment lost 4 bases and the V segment lost 6 bases, leaving 6 bases of the junction unmatched. CDR3 length: 15 amino acids. The CDR3 DNA follows: TGTGCCAGCAGGGCTAGCGGGGGGGTCGGAGAGACCCAGTACTTC. Translating it yields CASRASGGVGETQYF. The whole variable domain, remainder taken from reference TRBV7-2 and TRBJ2-5, is GAGVSQSPSNKVTEKGKDVELRCDPISGHTALYWYRQSLGQGLEFLIYFQGNSAPDKSGLPSDRFSAERTGGSVSTLTIQRTQQEDSAVYLCASRASGGVGETQYFGPGTRLLVL.

Only one count was recorded for this clone. This chain joins TRBV4-2 and TRBJ2-5; the match to TRBD1 covers 8 bases. The CDR3 extends over 13 amino acids. The V segment lost 4 bases and the J segment 8 bases; nucleotides outside the gene matches: 6. Germline V CDR1 and CDR2: LGHNA, YNFKEQ. As DNA, the CDR3 is TGTGCCAGCAGCCGGGACAGGACCGATACCCAGTACTTC. Encoded protein: CASSRDRTDTQYF.

This clone was picked up a small number of times. The chain joins TRBV5-6 to TRBJ2-5, with D perhaps TRBD2 (5 bases). With 4 bases removed from V and 3 bases from J, the gap between germline ends came to 13 bases. This CDR3 is 14 amino acids long. Germline V gene sequence: CDR1 SGHDT, CDR2 YYEEEE. The CDR3 sequence is CASSPWRVEETQYF. As DNA, the CDR3 is TGTGCCAGCAGCCCGTGGCGGGTGGAAGAGACCCAGTACTTC.

This clone was observed a few times. The chain carries TRBV2 and TRBJ1-5; weak D call: TRBD1 (6 bases). The V end lost 3 bases, the J end lost 4 bases, and 7 bases lay between the germline ends. Germline V gives CDR1 SNHLY, CDR2 FYNNEI. The CDR3 is 13 residues long. The CDR3 nucleotides are TGTGCCAGCAGTGATAGGGGGAATCAGCCCCAGCATTTT. Its protein is CASSDRGNQPQHF.

The CDR3 loop reads CAWTLPLRDSPYSPLHF. For the CDR3, the DNA is TGTGCCTGGACGCTGCCTCTTCGGGACAGTCCATATTCACCCCTCCACTTT. The V gene is TRBV30, the J gene TRBJ1-6, with 7 bases matching TRBD1. The CDR3 is 17 residues long. Trimming took 4 bases from V and 8 from J; bases not matched to a gene: 17. Germline V gene data show CDR1 as GTSNPN and CDR2 as SVGIG (reference sequence).

The chain uses TRBV18 and TRBJ1-1; no clear D. Trimming cost V 6 bases and J 3 bases, with 11 bases left between them. The CDR3 length is 13 residues. Germline loops: CDR1 KGHSH, CDR2 LQKENI. This CDR3 reads CASSADSYTEAFF. CDR3 sequence (DNA): TGTGCCAGCTCTGCTGACTCGTACACTGAAGCTTTCTTT.

V usage is TRBV2 and J usage is TRBJ2-3; 11 nucleotides line up with TRBD2. Trimming cost V 5 bases and J 2 bases; bases outside gene matches: 3. This CDR3 is 15 amino acids long. In germline, CDR1 is SNHLY, CDR2 FYNNEI. CDR3 coding DNA: TGTGCCAGCAGTCGACTAGCGGGGATCACAGATACGCAGTATTTT. Encoded protein: CASSRLAGITDTQYF.

The chain has TRBV27 and TRBJ2-7; 7 bases map to TRBD2. The germline gives CDR1 MNHEY, CDR2 SMNVEV (reference sequence). The CDR3 length is 15 residues. With 2 bases clipped from V and 3 bases from J, the junction kept 7 bases outside the gene matches. Here the CDR3 reads CASSLGAGKNYEQYF. CDR3 bases: TGTGCCAGCAGTTTAGGAGCGGGGAAAAACTACGAGCAGTACTTC.

This sequence joins TRBV6-1 and TRBJ1-2; the match to TRBD1 covers 8 bases. The CDR3 sequence is 13 residues long. CDR1 MNHNS and CDR2 SASEGT come from the germline V gene. V gave up 6 bases and J gave up 4 bases; unmatched junction bases: 4. The CDR3 sequence is CASSETGAYGYTF. CDR3 nucleotide sequence: TGTGCCAGCAGCGAGACAGGGGCCTATGGCTACACCTTC.

V is TRBV15 and J is TRBJ1-2; D is possibly TRBD1 (6 bases). Per germline, CDR1 LNHNV and CDR2 YYDKDF (reference sequence). CDR3 size: 17 residues. The germline V and J ends were trimmed by 1 base and 3 bases, with 18 bases remaining between them. CDR3 sequence (DNA): TGTGCCACCAGCAGAGTGGTGGGGGCTCGCACCGACTATGGCTACACCTTC. Encoded protein: CATSRVVGARTDYGYTF.